What follows are 17 T cell receptor beta chains derived from one specimen sequenced in a study of blood T cell repertoires in COVID-19. Assay: immunoSEQ multiplex PCR; the TCRdb copy retains only in-frame clones and omits some. Among around 360,000 clones, 87% were seen once, and the ten largest hold approximately 1.9%. Sequences were obtained from PBMCs or T cells enriched from blood (not recorded which). Every receptor here comes from a man aged 40-55 years in a cohort exposed to, infected with or recovered from COVID-19 (not recorded which).

The genes are TRBV5-4 and TRBJ2-5, with D possibly TRBD1 on 5 matching bases. Per germline, CDR1 SGHNT and CDR2 YYREEE (reference sequence). The V gene lost 2 bases and the J gene lost 2 bases, with 10 bases spanning the gap. There are 14 residues in the CDR3. The CDR3 sequence: CASSFSRTQETQYF. The CDR3 DNA follows: TGTGCCAGCAGCTTTTCGCGGACACAAGAGACCCAGTACTTC.

The V call is TRBV11-2, the J call TRBJ2-7, with D maybe TRBD1 (6 bases). V was shortened by 1 base and J by 3 bases, with 16 bases between the two germline ends. CDR1 and CDR2 (germline): SGHAT, FQNNGV. CDR3 size: 16 residues. CDR3 in DNA: TGTGCCAGCAGCTTAGTCTACAGGGAACCCCTCTACGAGCAGTACTTC. Its translation: CASSLVYREPLYEQYF.

The chain has TRBV3-1 (or the pseudogene TRBV3-2) and TRBJ2-1; the match to TRBD2 covers 14 bases. CDR1 and CDR2 (germline): LGHDT, YNNKEL (reference sequence). Trimming removed 2 bases from V and 7 bases from J; junction bases left unmatched: 16. The length of the CDR3 is 20 residues. Written as DNA, the CDR3 is TGTGCCAGCAGCCAAATTCCGGGACTAGCGGGAGAACGGGGGGGGAATGAGCAGTTCTTC. Translation gives CASSQIPGLAGERGGNEQFF.

The gene calls are TRBV19 and TRBJ2-7, with 8 positions matching TRBD1. The germline gives CDR1 LNHDA, CDR2 SQIVND (reference sequence). The V segment lost 7 bases and the J segment 2 bases; nucleotides outside the gene matches: 7. This CDR3 is 14 amino acids long. CDR3 loop: CASKVQGATYEQYF. Here the CDR3 DNA reads TGTGCCAGTAAGGTTCAGGGGGCAACCTACGAGCAGTACTTC.

Worth noting for this clone: In the same sample, other DNA sequences code for this CDR3. In DNA, the CDR3 is TGTGCCAGCAGGGGGGGATACGAGCAGTACTTC. The encoded protein is CASRGGYEQYF. This chain uses TRBV2 with TRBJ2-7; D possibly corresponds to TRBD2 (6 bases). The V and J ends lost 6 bases and 4 bases respectively, with 7 bases between them. Germline V gives CDR1 SNHLY, CDR2 FYNNEI. There are 11 residues in the CDR3.

The J gene is TRBJ1-4, the V gene TRBV3-1 (or the pseudogene TRBV3-2); no reliable D call. The germline V gene has CDR1 LGHDT and CDR2 YNNKEL (reference sequence). This CDR3 is built from 21 residues. The ends were cut back, 1 base at V and 4 bases at J, with 28 bases in the middle. CDR3 bases: TGTGCCAGCAGCCAAGTGGATTCGGTGGAGGGAAGGCGGGTTGATAATGAAAAACTGTTTTTT. Its translation: CASSQVDSVEGRRVDNEKLFF.

The chain couples TRBV18 to TRBJ1-5, with 8 bases identical to TRBD1. The CDR3 length is 16 residues. Germline V CDR1 and CDR2: KGHSH, LQKENI. V was pared by 3 bases and J by 2 bases, with 6 bases of the junction left unmatched. CDR3 region: CASSPFQGAGNQPQHF. The CDR3 region has the DNA TGTGCCAGCTCACCTTTTCAGGGGGCCGGCAATCAGCCCCAGCATTTT. The full variable domain, completed using reference TRBV18 and TRBJ1-5, is NAGVMQNPRHLVRRRGQEARLRCSPMKGHSHVYWYRQLPEEGLKFMVYLQKENIIDESGMPKERFSAEFPKEGPSILRIQQVVRGDSAAYFCASSPFQGAGNQPQHFGDGTRLSIL.

This clone appeared once. The chain has TRBV6-1 and TRBJ1-4, with D perhaps matching TRBD1 (6 bases). The CDR3 contains 16 residues. V lost 3 bases, J lost 0 bases, and 11 bases lay in between. Germline V gene lookup returns CDR1 MNHNS and CDR2 SASEGT. CDR3 coding DNA: TGTGCCAGCAGTGACACGGGACATACAACTAATGAAAAACTGTTTTTT. Amino acid sequence: CASSDTGHTTNEKLFF.

This clone was detected a few times. The chain joins TRBV11-2 to TRBJ1-6; 10 positions match TRBD1. Losses at the gene ends were 0 bases for V and 7 bases for J; bases not matched to a gene: 3. The CDR3 runs 16 residues. In germline, CDR1 is SGHAT, CDR2 FQNNGV. As DNA, the CDR3 is TGTGCCAGCAGCTTAGAGACAGGGGGCATGAATTCACCCCTCCACTTT. It codes for CASSLETGGMNSPLHF.

CDR3 amino acids: CASHAGGANVLTF. DNA for the CDR3: TGTGCCTCCCACGCCGGTGGGGCCAACGTCCTGACTTTC. The rearrangement links TRBV6-5 to TRBJ2-6; D gene uncertain. The germline V gene encodes CDR1 MNHEY and CDR2 SVGAGI. The CDR3 loop spans 13 amino acids. V was shortened by 11 bases and J by 3 bases, with 11 bases between the two germline ends.

The J gene is TRBJ1-1, the V gene TRBV5-4, with TRBD1 matching over 8 bases. CDR1 is SGHNT, CDR2 YYREEE, per germline (reference sequence). This CDR3 has 13 residues. V was clipped by 4 bases and J by 4 bases; unmatched bases: 3. CDR3 residues: CASSPRGLTEAFF. The DNA for the CDR3 is TGTGCCAGCAGCCCCAGGGGGCTCACTGAAGCTTTCTTT.

The rearrangement uses TRBV20-1 and TRBJ2-7, with 10 bases fitting TRBD1. Germline V lookup: CDR1 DFQATT, CDR2 SNEGSKA (reference sequence). Trimming took 3 bases from V and 7 from J; bases not matched to a gene: 9. The CDR3 contains 14 residues. CDR3 loop: CSASAGTGVREQYF. DNA for the CDR3: TGCAGTGCTAGTGCCGGGACAGGGGTACGAGAGCAGTACTTC.

V and J are TRBV18 and TRBJ1-2, with D perhaps matching TRBD1 (6 bases). The ends were cut back, 1 base at V and 2 bases at J, with 8 bases in the middle. The V gene's germline CDR1 is KGHSH and CDR2 LQKENI. The CDR3 totals 14 residues. The CDR3 reads CASSPLQGNYGYTF. CDR3 bases: TGTGCCAGCTCACCACTCCAGGGGAACTATGGCTACACCTTC.

The chain is built from TRBV5-5 and TRBJ2-1, with 12 bases aligning to TRBD2. Germline lookup yields CDR1 SGHKS and CDR2 YYEKEE (reference sequence). The CDR3 extends over 17 amino acids. V shed 0 bases, J shed 12 bases, and the junction held 13 bases outside the gene matches. CDR3 nucleotide sequence: TGTGCCAGCAGCTTGGTCAGACTAGCGGGAGTGGGAAGGACGCAGTTCTTC. Translation gives CASSLVRLAGVGRTQFF.

This clone has just a few counts. CDR3 nucleotides: TGCGCCAGCAGCTTCATCGGCACTGAAGCTTTCTTT. As protein: CASSFIGTEAFF. J is TRBJ1-1 and V is TRBV5-1, with D unclear. This CDR3 is 12 amino acids long. Per the germline V gene, CDR1 is SGHRS and CDR2 is YFSETQ. Trimming took 2 bases from V and 4 from J, leaving 6 bases between them.

CDR3 sequence reads: CAWSAGGTNEKLFF. The CDR3 bases are TGTGCCTGGAGTGCAGGGGGCACTAATGAAAAACTGTTTTTT. The chain combines TRBV30 with TRBJ1-4; 8 bases line up with TRBD1. Per the germline V gene, CDR1 is GTSNPN and CDR2 is SVGIG (reference sequence). Trimming cost V 1 base and J 2 bases; bases outside gene matches: 0. The CDR3 contains 14 residues.

In its sample, this clone was seen a few times. The CDR3 spells CASSLLRRSGETQYF. The CDR3 DNA reads as TGTGCCAGCAGCTTATTACGGAGGTCTGGGGAGACCCAGTACTTC. The genes are TRBV5-4 and TRBJ2-5; D possibly corresponds to TRBD2 (5 bases). With 2 bases removed from V and 5 bases from J, the gap between germline ends came to 16 bases. CDR1 is SGHNT and CDR2 is YYREEE in the germline V gene (reference sequence). This CDR3 contains 15 residues. Looking up the rest from reference TRBV5-4 and TRBJ2-5 gives the full variable domain: ETGVTQSPTHLIKTRGQQVTLRCSSQSGHNTVSWYQQALGQGPQFIFQYYREEENGRGNFPPRFSGLQFPNYSSELNVNALELDDSALYLCASSLLRRSGETQYFGPGTRLLVL.